Below, 28 T cell receptor beta chains from the same sample are listed, as sequenced in a study of shared clonotypes between healthy human individuals. Measured with immunoSEQ multiplex PCR; TCRdb has only the in-frame clones, and not every one. The sample contains about 1.1 million clones, around 82% of which appear only once. The sample comprised memory CD4+ T cells from PBMCs. As for subset: CD45RA-negative fraction. These receptor sequences come from a man aged 18 to 30 in good health. Some clones in this sample may be carry-over from other donors' samples.

Worth noting for this clone: This may be a read error: a much more frequent sequence differs by one nucleotide. The chain has TRBV4-1 and TRBJ2-5, with 9 bases matching TRBD1. TRBJ2-7 matches the DNA end more closely, so the J call is doubtful. Germline loops: CDR1 MGHRA, CDR2 YSYEKL. This CDR3 is 13 amino acids long. The DNA for the CDR3 is TGCGCCAGCAGCCAGCGGACAGGGGACGAGCAGTACTTC. Translated, it gives CASSQRTGDEQYF.

This chain joins TRBV27 and TRBJ2-4, with 8 bases fitting TRBD2. CDR1 MNHEY and CDR2 SMNVEV come from the germline V gene (reference sequence). The CDR3 is 16 amino acids. V lost 5 bases to trimming and J lost 0 bases; unmatched junction nucleotides: 6. CDR3 DNA: TGTGCCAGCAGTAACAGACTAGCGTTAGCCAAAAACATTCAGTACTTC. Its protein product is CASSNRLALAKNIQYF.

The chain is built from TRBV15 and TRBJ1-2; D not certain. The CDR3 covers 14 residues. Trimming pared 1 base from V and 2 bases from J, leaving 8 bases between. Germline CDR1 and CDR2: LNHNV and YYDKDF (reference sequence). CDR3 protein: CATSRGGRNYGYTF. In nucleotides, the CDR3 is TGTGCCACCAGCAGAGGAGGGAGGAACTATGGCTACACCTTC. Combining the CDR3 with reference TRBV15 and TRBJ1-2 gives the whole variable domain DAMVIQNPRYQVTQFGKPVTLSCSQTLNHNVMYWYQQKSSQAPKLLFHYYDKDFNNEADTPDNFQSRRPNTSFCFLDIRSPGLGDTAMYLCATSRGGRNYGYTFGSGTRLTVV.

This chain links TRBV5-4 with TRBJ1-2; possible D gene TRBD1, 6 bases. The CDR3 loop spans 14 amino acids. Deletions cut 4 bases from V and 6 bases from J, with 16 bases between. The germline gives CDR1 SGHNT, CDR2 YYREEE (reference sequence). CDR3 loop: CASSPPGGRDGYTF. CDR3 DNA: TGTGCCAGCAGCCCGCCGGGGGGCAGGGATGGCTACACCTTC.

The sample holds many counts of this clone. This sequence joins TRBV19 and TRBJ1-2; TRBD1 is a possible D gene (6 bases). Trimming took 5 bases from V and 7 from J, leaving 11 bases between them. CDR1 is LNHDA, CDR2 SQIVND, per germline (reference sequence). The CDR3 extends over 12 amino acids. CDR3: CASSRYRAGYTF. The CDR3 bases are TGTGCCAGTAGTCGCTACAGGGCTGGCTACACCTTC. The complete variable domain, with remaining parts taken from reference TRBV19 and TRBJ1-2, reads DGGITQSPKYLFRKEGQNVTLSCEQNLNHDAMYWYRQDPGQGLRLIYYSQIVNDFQKGDIAEGYSVSREKKESFPLTVTSAQKNPTAFYLCASSRYRAGYTFGSGTRLTVV.

V gene TRBV7-2 combines with J gene TRBJ1-4, with D uncertain. There are 12 residues in the CDR3. The ends were cut back, 1 base at V and 8 bases at J, with 5 bases in the middle. The germline CDR1 and CDR2 sequences are SGHTA and FQGNSA. The CDR3 DNA follows: TGTGCCAGCAGCTTAGAGGCCGAAAAACTGTTTTTT. Residues: CASSLEAEKLFF.

Only a few counts were recorded for this clone. This rearrangement joins TRBV30 to TRBJ1-2; the D is unclear. Germline V gene lookup returns CDR1 GTSNPN and CDR2 SVGIG (reference sequence). V was clipped by 0 bases and J by 8 bases, with 16 bases between them. The CDR3 has 14 amino acids. The CDR3 DNA reads TGTGCCTGGAGTGTACTGTTGAGGGAAACGGGCTACACCTTC. Translated, it gives CAWSVLLRETGYTF. The full variable domain, its missing parts supplied by reference TRBV30 and TRBJ1-2, is SQTIHQWPATLVQPVGSPLSLECTVEGTSNPNLYWYRQAAGRGLQLLFYSVGIGQISSEVPQNLSASRPQDRQFILSSKKLLLSDSGFYLCAWSVLLRETGYTFGSGTRLTVV.

The chain is built from TRBV7-9 and TRBJ1-3, with TRBD1 identical over 8 bases. CDR1 is SEHNR and CDR2 is FQNEAQ in the germline V gene (reference sequence). With 4 bases clipped from V and 4 bases from J, the junction kept 6 bases outside the gene matches. This CDR3 comprises 15 residues. The CDR3 DNA is TGTGCCAGCAGCTCGGGACAGGCCCCAGGAAACACCATATATTTT. This sequence encodes CASSSGQAPGNTIYF.

This chain links TRBV5-1 with TRBJ2-4, with D possibly being TRBD2 (6 bases). The CDR3 spans 17 residues. V dropped 0 bases and J dropped 5 bases, with 18 bases sitting between them. CDR1 is SGHRS, CDR2 YFSETQ, per germline. CDR3 bases: TGCGCCAGCAGCTTGGCCCCTCGGGGGAATTTGGAAAACATTCAGTACTTC. Protein: CASSLAPRGNLENIQYF.

The CDR3 DNA follows: TGTGCCAGCAGCCCGATGTCTGAGGGCCACGAGCAGTACTTC. This codes for CASSPMSEGHEQYF. The genes are TRBV7-8 and TRBJ2-7, with D possibly being TRBD2 (5 bases). There are 14 residues in the CDR3. The V end lost 5 bases, the J end lost 5 bases, and 16 bases lay between the germline ends. Germline CDR1 reads SGHVS; CDR2 reads FQNEAQ.

This clone was seen ten or more times. The chain has TRBV10-3 and TRBJ2-7; TRBD1 aligns across 7 bases. Unmatched junction bases numbered 10, after V lost 8 bases and J lost 6 bases. The CDR3 consists of 13 residues. CDR1 is ENHRY, CDR2 SYGVKD, per germline. Here the CDR3 DNA reads TGTGCCATCGGCAGGGGGAGTAATCGCGAGCAGTACTTC. It translates to CAIGRGSNREQYF.

The chain joins TRBV7-9 to TRBJ1-2; D remains ambiguous. V was cut by 1 base and J by 7 bases, with 13 bases left in between. The CDR3 runs 14 residues. Per germline, CDR1 SEHNR and CDR2 FQNEAQ (reference sequence). The CDR3 DNA reads as TGTGCCAGCAGCTTAGAGGCGGCAGCGGTTGGCTACACCTTC. It encodes CASSLEAAAVGYTF.

The table lists this clone with a few counts. The chain carries TRBV2 and TRBJ2-7; tentative D call: TRBD1 (6 bases). Between the trimmed V and J ends, which lost 6 bases and 5 bases, there was a span of 14 bases. The CDR3 has 13 residues. Per the germline V gene, CDR1 is SNHLY and CDR2 is FYNNEI. Written as DNA, the CDR3 is TGTGCCAGCAGCCGGCACAGGGAAAACGAGCAGTACTTC. It codes for CASSRHRENEQYF. Together with reference TRBV2 and TRBJ2-7, the CDR3 gives the full variable domain: EPEVTQTPSHQVTQMGQEVILRCVPISNHLYFYWYRQILGQKVEFLVSFYNNEISEKSEIFDDQFSVERPDGSNFTLKIRSTKLEDSAMYFCASSRHRENEQYFGPGTRLTVT.

This clone has a count of ten or more. The genes are TRBV7-2 and TRBJ1-5; D possibly corresponds to TRBD1 (6 bases). The germline V and J ends were trimmed by 0 bases and 5 bases, with 11 bases remaining between them. This CDR3 spans 15 amino acids. CDR1 is SGHTA and CDR2 is FQGNSA in the germline V gene. The CDR3 bases are TGTGCCAGCAGCTTAGCCAACAGGGACGATCAGCCCCAGCATTTT. It translates to CASSLANRDDQPQHF.

This clone was counted a few times. This chain links TRBV19 with TRBJ2-7; D possibly corresponds to TRBD1 (6 bases). Trimming shortened V by 9 bases and J by 0 bases, and 18 bases separated the two germline ends. The CDR3 spans 15 residues. Germline loops: CDR1 LNHDA, CDR2 SQIVND (reference sequence). The chain's CDR3 is CASRNRDISSYEQYF. The CDR3 DNA sequence: TGTGCCAGCAGAAACCGGGACATCTCCTCCTACGAGCAGTACTTC.

V and J are TRBV9 and TRBJ2-3; D uncertain. Trimming took 4 bases from V and 0 from J, leaving 9 bases between them. The CDR3 is 14 residues long. Germline CDR1 reads SGDLS; CDR2 reads YYNGEE. The CDR3 reads CASSPTTSTDTQYF. The CDR3 DNA follows: TGTGCCAGCAGCCCGACGACTAGCACAGATACGCAGTATTTT. The whole variable domain, filled in from reference TRBV9 and TRBJ2-3, reads DSGVTQTPKHLITATGQRVTLRCSPRSGDLSVYWYQQSLDQGLQFLIQYYNGEERAKGNILERFSAQQFPDLHSELNLSSLELGDSALYFCASSPTTSTDTQYFGPGTRLTVL.

This clone was seen more than once but under ten times. The CDR3 protein is CASSPSPGQGEETQYF. The DNA of the CDR3 is TGTGCCAGCAGCCCCTCGCCGGGACAGGGCGAAGAGACCCAGTACTTC. This rearrangement joins TRBV7-9 to TRBJ2-5; 9 positions agree with TRBD1. Per germline, CDR1 SEHNR and CDR2 FQNEAQ (reference sequence). This CDR3 is 16 amino acids long. V was clipped by 5 bases and J by 3 bases; unmatched bases: 10.

V usage is TRBV5-1 and J usage is TRBJ2-1; 13 bases are shared with TRBD2. CDR3 length: 17 residues. The trim removed 7 bases at V and 1 base at J, leaving 8 bases unmatched. The germline CDR1 and CDR2 sequences are SGHRS and YFSETQ. As DNA, the CDR3 is TGCGCCAGCGGCAGGACTAGCGGGAGACGATCCTACAATGAGCAGTTCTTC. Residues: CASGRTSGRRSYNEQFF.

The genes are TRBV5-1 and TRBJ2-7; 8 bases line up with TRBD2. After removal of 1 base from V and 3 bases from J, the junction contained 6 bases not matched to a gene. The CDR3 runs 15 residues. CDR1 and CDR2 from the germline V gene are SGHRS and YFSETQ. CDR3 loop: CASSLTGTRNYEQYF. The CDR3 DNA sequence: TGCGCCAGCAGCTTGACCGGGACTAGGAACTACGAGCAGTACTTC.

This chain links TRBV27 with TRBJ1-1; D is unclear. Germline V gene lookup returns CDR1 MNHEY and CDR2 SMNVEV (reference sequence). CDR3 length equals 14 residues. Trimming cost V 0 bases and J 7 bases, with 12 bases left between them. CDR3 loop: CASSLSGMISEAFF. The CDR3, as DNA: TGTGCCAGCAGTTTATCGGGGATGATAAGTGAAGCTTTCTTT.

This clone was counted many times. This chain joins TRBV7-9 and TRBJ1-3; D is ambiguous. Trimming left V 2 bases short and J 3 bases short, with 2 bases between. The CDR3 runs 12 residues. CDR1 is SEHNR and CDR2 is FQNEAQ in the germline V gene (reference sequence). The CDR3 region has the DNA TGTGCCAGCAGCTTAATTGGAAACACCATATATTTT. This sequence encodes CASSLIGNTIYF.

Here the CDR3 reads CASSPLLLGTRNYGYTF. The CDR3 DNA is TGTGCCAGCTCACCACTCCTCTTAGGGACCCGAAACTATGGCTACACCTTC. V gene TRBV18 combines with J gene TRBJ1-2, with D possibly matching TRBD1 (5 bases). The CDR3 spans 17 residues. Germline lookup yields CDR1 KGHSH and CDR2 LQKENI. V lost 1 base to trimming and J lost 2 bases, with 17 bases between them.

V and J are TRBV30 and TRBJ2-5, with D unclear. The germline gives CDR1 GTSNPN, CDR2 SVGIG (reference sequence). Trimming removed 5 bases at V and 5 bases at J, with 9 bases between. This CDR3 is built from 11 residues. The DNA of the CDR3 is TGTGCCTGGGCAAATGGGGAGACCCAGTACTTC. Residues: CAWANGETQYF.

V and J are TRBV11-1 and TRBJ2-1; D unclear. Germline lookup yields CDR1 SGHAT and CDR2 FQDESV (reference sequence). The ends were cut back, 5 bases at V and 1 base at J, with 9 bases in the middle. The length of the CDR3 is 14 residues. DNA for the CDR3: TGTGCCAGCAGCCTTAGGGTATCCTACAATGAGCAGTTCTTC. It codes for CASSLRVSYNEQFF.

This clone was recorded a few times. The chain employs TRBV30 and TRBJ1-2; D not resolved. Germline assignment: CDR1 GTSNPN and CDR2 SVGIG (reference sequence). V gave up 0 bases and J gave up 7 bases, with 12 bases separating them. The CDR3 has 13 residues. CDR3 residues: CAWSVQNGIGYTF. The CDR3 nucleotides read TGTGCCTGGAGTGTACAGAACGGTATTGGCTACACCTTC.

The chain joins TRBV28 to TRBJ2-7, with D perhaps being TRBD1 or TRBD2 (6 bases each). Looked up from germline, CDR1 is MDHEN and CDR2 is SYDVKM. V gave up 6 bases and J gave up 1 base, with 16 bases separating them. There are 15 residues in the CDR3. CDR3 DNA: TGTGCCAGCAGCCCCAGGACGGGGGCTTCCTACGAGCAGTACTTC. Translated: CASSPRTGASYEQYF.

This clone has more than one count but fewer than ten. The rearrangement uses TRBV25-1 and TRBJ1-2; 7 bases agree with TRBD1. In germline, CDR1 is MGHDK, CDR2 SYGVNS. The junction had 7 bases not matched to a gene; V was cut back by 2 bases and J by 7 bases. The CDR3 extends over 14 amino acids. This CDR3 is CASSEAGTARGYTF. The CDR3 DNA is TGTGCCAGCAGTGAAGCAGGGACAGCCCGTGGCTACACCTTC.

This clone turned up a few times. This sequence joins TRBV5-6 and TRBJ1-2; possibly TRBD1 for D (5 bases). CDR3 size: 14 residues. The V and J ends lost 1 base and 7 bases respectively, with 14 bases between them. Germline CDR1 and CDR2: SGHDT and YYEEEE. The CDR3 DNA is TGTGCCAGCAGCTTGTTACGTGGGGCAGGTGGCTACACCTTC. This codes for CASSLLRGAGGYTF. The variable domain in full, with the rest retrieved from reference TRBV5-6 and TRBJ1-2, is DAGVTQSPTHLIKTRGQQVTLRCSPKSGHDTVSWYQQALGQGPQFIFQYYEEEERQRGNFPDRFSGHQFPNYSSELNVNALLLGDSALYLCASSLLRGAGGYTFGSGTRLTVV.